The 10 T cell receptor beta chains presented below share a single source sample, sequenced in a study of CD8 T cells in ankylosing spondylitis. Study results and limitations: Ankylosing spondylitis blood appeared to carry a characteristic TCR beta motif of 7 or 8 highly homologous variants.

Their antigen targets remain unknown. TCRdb processed the 5' RACE reads anew with MiXCR; each CDR3 protein has one entry. The table records hundreds of thousands of distinct CDR3 sequences, 15% to 20% of them present only once. Sequencing was carried out using blood, either unsorted or a sorted T cell fraction (not recorded which). The receptors originated from a male donor with ankylosing spondylitis.

Of note for this clonotype: Mismatch with germline at one junction end may stem from a read error. This rearrangement joins TRBV20-1 to TRBJ2-1, with D tentatively TRBD1 or TRBD2 (5 bases each). The germline V gene has CDR1 DFQATT and CDR2 SNEGSKA (reference sequence). The CDR3 has 13 amino acids. CDR3 loop: CSARGPGANEQFF. The CDR3 nucleotides are TGCAGTGCCAGAGGACCCGGGGCCAATGAGCAGTTCTTC.

This chain uses TRBV27 with TRBJ2-3, with 7 positions matching TRBD1. From germline, CDR1 is MNHEY and CDR2 SMNVEV (reference sequence). This CDR3 comprises 17 residues. J gave up 0 bases and V 6 bases, and 12 bases lay outside the gene matches. The CDR3 sequence is CASSLGTDLMSTDTQYF. In nucleotides, the CDR3 is TGTGCCAGCAGCCTGGGGACAGACCTGATGAGCACAGATACGCAGTATTTT.

This clonotype was recorded a few times. The V and J genes are TRBV15 and TRBJ2-1; D remains unclear. The CDR3 consists of 14 residues. The V end was cut by 0 bases, the J end by 4 bases, with 7 bases between. Germline loops: CDR1 LNHNV, CDR2 YYDKDF (reference sequence). The CDR3, as DNA: TGTGCCACCAGCAGAGATCAGGAGTACAATGAGCAGTTCTTC. It encodes CATSRDQEYNEQFF.

In its sample, this clonotype was seen a few times. The junction shows a germline mismatch at one end, possibly a read error. The V call is TRBV19, the J call TRBJ1-1; no clear D gene. This CDR3 contains 14 residues. Germline CDR1 and CDR2: LNHDA and SQIVND (reference sequence). CDR3 nucleotides: TGTGCCAGTAGTATAGATCTTGAGAACAGTGAAGCTTTCTTT. It translates to CASSIDLENSEAFF.

The gene calls are TRBV3-1 and TRBJ2-2; TRBD2 matches at 8 bases. The CDR3 has 17 amino acids. CDR1 LGHDT and CDR2 YNNKEL come from the germline V gene (reference sequence). J lost 4 bases, V lost 4 bases, and 11 bases had no gene match. DNA of the CDR3: TGTGCCAGCAGCCCCGCGGGAGGTACGGCGGGCACCGGGGAGCTGTTTTTT. Translating gives CASSPAGGTAGTGELFF.

This clonotype turned up a few times. The chain recombines TRBV29-1 with TRBJ2-7; weak D call: TRBD1 (6 bases). The CDR3 covers 17 residues. Germline V lookup: CDR1 SQVTM, CDR2 ANQGSEA. Trimming pared 4 bases from V and 3 bases from J, leaving 25 bases between. The CDR3 protein is CSVVGQSRDGPYYEQYF. In DNA, the CDR3 is TGCAGCGTTGTGGGACAAAGCCGGGACGGACCCTACTACGAGCAGTACTTC.

This clonotype was picked up a small number of times. V gene TRBV27 combines with J gene TRBJ2-1; D unresolved. Germline V gene lookup returns CDR1 MNHEY and CDR2 SMNVEV (reference sequence). The CDR3 runs 12 residues. V shed 4 bases and J shed 8 bases, with 9 bases lying between them. CDR3: CASSSRGDEQFF. The CDR3, as DNA: TGTGCCAGCAGTTCGCGAGGCGATGAGCAGTTCTTC.

The table lists this clonotype with a few counts. The V and J genes are TRBV10-3 and TRBJ2-7; D is undetermined. Germline CDR1 and CDR2: ENHRY and SYGVKD. With 0 bases removed from V and 2 bases from J, the gap between germline ends came to 8 bases. CDR3 size: 14 residues. CDR3 loop: CAISESNTPYEQYF. In nucleotides, the CDR3 is TGTGCCATCAGTGAGTCGAACACTCCCTACGAGCAGTACTTC.

The CDR3: CASSTLDRDYNEQFF. The CDR3 DNA sequence: TGCGCCAGCAGTACCTTGGACAGGGATTACAATGAGCAGTTCTTC. The chain links TRBV10-2 to TRBJ2-1, with 8 nucleotides matching TRBD1. The CDR3 sequence is 15 residues long. CDR1 and CDR2 (germline): WSHSY, SAAADI. The ends lost 5 bases at V and 4 bases at J; junction bases unmatched: 7.

V and J are TRBV15 and TRBJ1-4; D remains unclear. The CDR3 spans 16 residues. V lost 5 bases to trimming and J lost 6 bases, with 19 bases between them. CDR1 and CDR2 from the germline V gene are LNHNV and YYDKDF (reference sequence). CDR3 nucleotide sequence: TGTGCCACCAGCCCCTTAGAGGGCGGCTGGTATGAAAAACTGTTTTTT. Translated: CATSPLEGGWYEKLFF.